A selection of T cell receptor beta chains follows, all from one sample in a study of shared clonotypes between healthy human individuals. Method: immunoSEQ multiplex PCR; TCRdb's copy keeps in-frame clones and lacks some. Of roughly 2.5 million clones in the sample, over 85% were seen once. Specimen: naive CD4+ T cells sorted from blood. The receptor set was obtained from a young man in good health. Each CDR3 is given with its conserved first and last residue. The D gene is left open where the match is weak. A row's size may be missing; if present it is once, few, many or a size class.

j_call	v_call	cdr3_length	clone_size	d_call	cdr3_aa	cdr3_nt
TRBJ1-2	TRBV7-8	14	.	.	CASSFGEGGYGYTF	TGTGCCAGCAGCTTCGGGGAAGGGGGCTATGGCTACACCTTC
TRBJ2-3	TRBV25-1	14	.	.	CASSEYRGADTQYF	TGTGCCAGCAGTGAATATAGAGGGGCAGATACGCAGTATTTT
TRBJ1-1	TRBV4-1	13	once	.	CASSQDRGTEAFF	TGCGCCAGCAGCCAAGATCGCGGTACTGAAGCTTTCTTT
TRBJ2-3	TRBV29-1	14	.	.	CSVVLQGSTDTQYF	TGCAGCGTTGTATTACAGGGAAGCACAGATACGCAGTATTTT
TRBJ1-5	TRBV30	13	.	.	CAWSVQEDQPQHF	TGTGCCTGGAGTGTACAGGAAGATCAGCCCCAGCATTTT
TRBJ2-7	TRBV11-2	15	.	.	CASRSPRGATYEQYF	TGTGCCAGCAGGTCCCCCCGGGGCGCCACCTACGAGCAGTACTTC
TRBJ2-6	TRBV12-5	15	.	.	CASGLQGPGANVLTF	TGTGCTAGTGGTTTGCAGGGCCCTGGGGCCAACGTCCTGACTTTC
TRBJ1-1	TRBV29-1	14	few	.	CSVGKGGVATEAFF	TGCAGCGTTGGGAAGGGGGGGGTTGCCACTGAAGCTTTCTTT
TRBJ2-7	TRBV5-4	17	once	TRBD2	CASSPSVLAGGPYEQYF	TGTGCCAGCAGCCCTAGTGTACTAGCGGGGGGACCTTACGAGCAGTACTTC
TRBJ1-1	TRBV5-1	14	.	.	CASKGSGSGTEAFF	TGCGCCAGCAAAGGTTCGGGGTCAGGAACTGAAGCTTTCTTT
TRBJ2-7	TRBV5-6	15	once	TRBD1	CASSVSGTGVYEQYF	TGTGCCAGCAGCGTATCTGGGACAGGGGTCTACGAGCAGTACTTC
TRBJ2-5	TRBV5-4	16	.	TRBD2	CASSSIGSGRQETQYF	TGTGCCAGCAGCTCCATAGGTAGCGGGCGTCAAGAGACCCAGTACTTC
TRBJ1-1	TRBV11-2	18	.	.	CASSSPGAGVLKGTEAFF	TGTGCCAGCAGCTCCCCTGGGGCAGGAGTCCTAAAGGGGACTGAAGCTTTCTTT
TRBJ2-2	TRBV5-1	17	.	.	CASSRDTGTSGTGELFF	TGCGCCAGCAGCCGCGATACTGGGACCTCGGGGACCGGGGAGCTGTTTTTT
TRBJ1-6	TRBV4-3	15	.	.	CASSQRDMYNSPLHF	TGCGCCAGCAGCCAGCGGGACATGTATAATTCACCCCTCCACTTT
TRBJ2-5	TRBV5-1	13	.	.	CASSFYRQETQYF	TGCGCCAGCAGCTTTTACAGGCAGGAGACCCAGTACTTC
TRBJ1-5	TRBV27	12	.	.	CASSGRNQPQHF	TGTGCCAGCAGTGGGCGCAATCAGCCCCAGCATTTT